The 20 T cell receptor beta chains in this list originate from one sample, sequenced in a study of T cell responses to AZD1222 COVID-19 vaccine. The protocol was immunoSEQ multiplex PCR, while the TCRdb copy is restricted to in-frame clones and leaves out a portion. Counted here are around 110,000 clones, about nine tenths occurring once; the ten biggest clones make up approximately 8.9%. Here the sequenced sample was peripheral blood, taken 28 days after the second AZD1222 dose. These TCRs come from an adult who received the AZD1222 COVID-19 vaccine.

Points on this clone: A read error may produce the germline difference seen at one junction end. DNA of the CDR3: TGTGCCAGCAGGCGACGGACTACTGAAAAACTGTTTTTT. As protein: CASRRRTTEKLFF. This chain connects TRBV2 to TRBJ1-4; no definite D call. The CDR3 contains 13 residues. CDR1 is SNHLY, CDR2 FYNNEI, per germline.

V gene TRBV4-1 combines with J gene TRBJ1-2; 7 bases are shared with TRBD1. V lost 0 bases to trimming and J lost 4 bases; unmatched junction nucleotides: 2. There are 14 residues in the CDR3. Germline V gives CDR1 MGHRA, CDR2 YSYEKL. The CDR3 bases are TGCGCCAGCAGCCAAGATCAGGGGGGCTATGGCTACACCTTC. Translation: CASSQDQGGYGYTF.

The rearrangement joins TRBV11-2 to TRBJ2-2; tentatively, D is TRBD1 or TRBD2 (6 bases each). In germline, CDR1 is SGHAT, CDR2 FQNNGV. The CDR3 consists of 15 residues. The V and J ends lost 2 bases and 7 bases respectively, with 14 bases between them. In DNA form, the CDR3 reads TGTGCCAGCAGCTTACTCTGGGGGGCCGGCGGGGAGCTGTTTTTT. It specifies CASSLLWGAGGELFF.

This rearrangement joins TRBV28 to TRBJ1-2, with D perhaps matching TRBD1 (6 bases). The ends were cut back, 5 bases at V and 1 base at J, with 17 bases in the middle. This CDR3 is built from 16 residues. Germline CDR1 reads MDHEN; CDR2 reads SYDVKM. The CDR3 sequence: CASSPIGGRVNYGYTF. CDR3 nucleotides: TGTGCCAGCAGTCCAATCGGGGGCAGGGTTAACTATGGCTACACCTTC.

The CDR3 DNA reads as TGTGCTAGTGGTTCCACCGGGACTAGAAATACCGGGGAGCTGTTTTTT. It translates to CASGSTGTRNTGELFF. The V gene is TRBV12-5, the J gene TRBJ2-2, with 8 bases that match TRBD2. The J segment lost 5 bases and the V segment lost 4 bases, leaving 9 bases of the junction unmatched. Germline assignment: CDR1 LGHNT and CDR2 FRNRAP. The CDR3 totals 16 residues. The full variable domain, rest sourced from reference TRBV12-5 and TRBJ2-2, is DARVTQTPRHKVTEMGQEVTMRCQPILGHNTVFWYRQTMMQGLELLAYFRNRAPLDDSGMPKDRFSAEMPDATLATLKIQPSEPRDSAVYFCASGSTGTRNTGELFFGEGSRLTVL.

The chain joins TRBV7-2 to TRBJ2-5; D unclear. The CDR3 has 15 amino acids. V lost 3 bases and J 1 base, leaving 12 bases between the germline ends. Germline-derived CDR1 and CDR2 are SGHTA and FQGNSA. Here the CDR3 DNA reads TGTGCCAGCAGCTTGAATTACTTGCTCCAAGAGACCCAGTACTTC. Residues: CASSLNYLLQETQYF.

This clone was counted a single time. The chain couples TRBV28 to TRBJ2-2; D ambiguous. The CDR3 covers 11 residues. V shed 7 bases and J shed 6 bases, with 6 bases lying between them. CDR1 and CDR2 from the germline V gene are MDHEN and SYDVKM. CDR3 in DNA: TGTGCCAGCACCGACGCCGGGGAGCTGTTTTTT. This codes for CASTDAGELFF. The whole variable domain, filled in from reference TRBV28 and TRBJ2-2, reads DVKVTQSSRYLVKRTGEKVFLECVQDMDHENMFWYRQDPGLGLRLIYFSYDVKMKEKGDIPEGYSVSREKKERFSLILESASTNQTSMYLCASTDAGELFFGEGSRLTVL.

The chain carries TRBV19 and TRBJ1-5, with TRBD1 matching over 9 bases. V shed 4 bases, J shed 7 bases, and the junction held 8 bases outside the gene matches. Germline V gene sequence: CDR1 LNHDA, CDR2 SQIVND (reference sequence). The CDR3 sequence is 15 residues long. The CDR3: CASSTLWTGDQPQHF. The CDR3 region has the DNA TGTGCCAGTAGTACTCTCTGGACAGGGGACCAGCCCCAGCATTTT. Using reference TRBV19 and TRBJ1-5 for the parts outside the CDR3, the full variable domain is DGGITQSPKYLFRKEGQNVTLSCEQNLNHDAMYWYRQDPGQGLRLIYYSQIVNDFQKGDIAEGYSVSREKKESFPLTVTSAQKNPTAFYLCASSTLWTGDQPQHFGDGTRLSIL.

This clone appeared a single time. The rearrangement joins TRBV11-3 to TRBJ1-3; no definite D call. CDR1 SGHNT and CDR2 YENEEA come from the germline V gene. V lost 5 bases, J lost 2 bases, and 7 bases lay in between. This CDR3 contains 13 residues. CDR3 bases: TGTGCCAGCAGCACCGGGGCTGGAAACACCATATATTTT. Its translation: CASSTGAGNTIYF.

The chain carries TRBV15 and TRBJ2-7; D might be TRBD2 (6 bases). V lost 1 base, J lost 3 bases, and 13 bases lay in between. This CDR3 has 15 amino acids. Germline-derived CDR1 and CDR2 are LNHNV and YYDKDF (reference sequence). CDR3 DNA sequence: TGTGCCACCAGCAGAGTGTCTAGCGCGGACTACGAGCAGTACTTC. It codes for CATSRVSSADYEQYF. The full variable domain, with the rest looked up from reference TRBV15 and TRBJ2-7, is DAMVIQNPRYQVTQFGKPVTLSCSQTLNHNVMYWYQQKSSQAPKLLFHYYDKDFNNEADTPDNFQSRRPNTSFCFLDIRSPGLGDTAMYLCATSRVSSADYEQYFGPGTRLTVT.

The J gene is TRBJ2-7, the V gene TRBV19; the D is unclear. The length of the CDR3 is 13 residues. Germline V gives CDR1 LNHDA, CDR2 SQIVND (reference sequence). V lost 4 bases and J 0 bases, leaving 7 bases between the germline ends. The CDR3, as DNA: TGTGCCAGTAGTAGGATGATCTCCTACGAGCAGTACTTC. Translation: CASSRMISYEQYF.

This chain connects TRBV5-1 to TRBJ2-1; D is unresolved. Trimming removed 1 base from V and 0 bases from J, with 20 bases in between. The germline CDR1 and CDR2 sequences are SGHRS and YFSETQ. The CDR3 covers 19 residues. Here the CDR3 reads CASSLFAPANPSSYNEQFF. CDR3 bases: TGCGCCAGCAGCTTGTTCGCACCGGCGAACCCGAGCTCCTACAATGAGCAGTTCTTC. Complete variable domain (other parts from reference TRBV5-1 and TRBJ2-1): KAGVTQTPRYLIKTRGQQVTLSCSPISGHRSVSWYQQTPGQGLQFLFEYFSETQRNKGNFPGRFSGRQFSNSRSEMNVSTLELGDSALYLCASSLFAPANPSSYNEQFFGPGTRLTVL.

The DNA for the CDR3 is TGTGCCAGTAGTATTTCGACGTCCGTGAACACTGAAGCTTTCTTT. As protein: CASSISTSVNTEAFF. The J gene is TRBJ1-1, the V gene TRBV19; D not resolved. CDR1 and CDR2 (germline): LNHDA, SQIVND (reference sequence). Trimming pared 3 bases from V and 0 bases from J, leaving 11 bases between. The CDR3 extends over 15 amino acids.

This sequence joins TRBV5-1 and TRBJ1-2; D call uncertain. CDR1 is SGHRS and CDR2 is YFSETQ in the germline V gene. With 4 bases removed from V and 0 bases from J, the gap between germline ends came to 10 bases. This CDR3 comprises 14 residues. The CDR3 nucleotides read TGCGCCAGCAGCCCGCCACAGCCTAACTATGGCTACACCTTC. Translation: CASSPPQPNYGYTF.

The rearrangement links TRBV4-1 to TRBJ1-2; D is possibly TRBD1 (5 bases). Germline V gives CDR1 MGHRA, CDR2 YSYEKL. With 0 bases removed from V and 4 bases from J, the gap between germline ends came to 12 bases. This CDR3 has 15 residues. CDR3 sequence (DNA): TGCGCCAGCAGCCAAGATGCGGGGGTATCCTATGGCTACACCTTC. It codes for CASSQDAGVSYGYTF.

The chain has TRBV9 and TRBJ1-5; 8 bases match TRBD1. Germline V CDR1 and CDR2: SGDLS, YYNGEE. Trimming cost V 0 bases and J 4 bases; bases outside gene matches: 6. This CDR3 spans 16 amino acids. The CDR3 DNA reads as TGTGCCAGCAGCGTAGTCCCAAGGGACAGGAATCAGCCCCAGCATTTT. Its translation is CASSVVPRDRNQPQHF.

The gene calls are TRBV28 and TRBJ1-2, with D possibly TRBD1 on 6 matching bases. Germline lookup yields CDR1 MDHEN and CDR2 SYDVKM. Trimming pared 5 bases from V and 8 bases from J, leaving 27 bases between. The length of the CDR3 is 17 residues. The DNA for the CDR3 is TGTGCCAGCAGTGACGTCATGGCGGGGGGCGTTGGAGAAGGCTACACCTTC. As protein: CASSDVMAGGVGEGYTF.

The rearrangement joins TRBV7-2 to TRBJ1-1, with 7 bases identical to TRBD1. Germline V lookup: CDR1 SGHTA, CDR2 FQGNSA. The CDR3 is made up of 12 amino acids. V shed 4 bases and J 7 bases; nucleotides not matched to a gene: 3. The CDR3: CASSSYRGEAFF. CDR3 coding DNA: TGTGCCAGCAGCTCTTACAGGGGTGAAGCTTTCTTT.

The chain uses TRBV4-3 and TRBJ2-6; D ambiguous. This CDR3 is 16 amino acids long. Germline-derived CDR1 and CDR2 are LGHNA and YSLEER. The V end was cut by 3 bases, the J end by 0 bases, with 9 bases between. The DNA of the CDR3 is TGCGCCAGCAGCCAGGGTATCAACTCTGGGGCCAACGTCCTGACTTTC. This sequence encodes CASSQGINSGANVLTF.

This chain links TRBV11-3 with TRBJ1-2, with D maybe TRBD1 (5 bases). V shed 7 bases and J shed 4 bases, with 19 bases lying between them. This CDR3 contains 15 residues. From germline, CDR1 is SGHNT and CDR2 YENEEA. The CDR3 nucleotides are TGTGCCAGCACCAATTCAAGGAGGGGCAGCTATGGCTACACCTTC. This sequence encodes CASTNSRRGSYGYTF.